This TCR beta chain is from a study of T cell responses to AZD1222 COVID-19 vaccine. Turning to this clone: This specimen includes other DNA sequences encoding the same CDR3.

Sequencing was performed with immunoSEQ multiplex PCR; in TCRdb, only in-frame clones are kept and a portion is missing. The profile shows 250,000 to 300,000 clones, 94% of them singletons. This CDR3 is 14 amino acids long. Germline lookup yields CDR1 SGHRS and CDR2 YFSETQ. With 4 bases clipped from V and 5 bases from J, the junction kept 7 bases outside the gene matches. The TCR originated in an adult who received the AZD1222 COVID-19 vaccine. The chain links TRBV5-1 to TRBJ2-7, with 9 positions matching TRBD1. Sequencing used peripheral blood, obtained 28 days after the second AZD1222 dose. Written as DNA, the CDR3 is TGCGCCAGCAGCCCCCGGGACAGGGTCCACGAGCAGTACTTC. Translated: CASSPRDRVHEQYF.